This paragraph reports one T cell receptor (beta chain). This table comes from immunoSEQ multiplex PCR, and its TCRdb copy is limited to in-frame clones, with some not included. The repertoire holds 250,000 to 350,000 clones, with 76% as singletons. Germline-derived CDR1 and CDR2 are SGDLS and YYNGEE. Trimming took off 0 bases at V and 2 bases at J, with 14 bases between the two ends. The CDR3 covers 16 residues. The data derive from a study of cytotoxic CD8 clonotypes in ibrutinib-treated CLL. Study background: Partial response occurred in roughly 25 patients and complete response in 2; at median around 66 months, 14 remained remitted and 12 progressed. Samples showed on average around 250,000 productive templates and about 94,000 productive rearrangements.

This clonotype was sampled from a human donor with chronic lymphocytic leukemia. The chain joins TRBV9 to TRBJ1-2; D call uncertain. The sample here was PBMCs, taken at disease progression, from a patient treated with ibrutinib. The CDR3 loop reads CASSVEYGVLNYGYTF. The CDR3 DNA follows: TGTGCCAGCAGCGTAGAGTATGGGGTACTCAACTATGGCTACACCTTC.